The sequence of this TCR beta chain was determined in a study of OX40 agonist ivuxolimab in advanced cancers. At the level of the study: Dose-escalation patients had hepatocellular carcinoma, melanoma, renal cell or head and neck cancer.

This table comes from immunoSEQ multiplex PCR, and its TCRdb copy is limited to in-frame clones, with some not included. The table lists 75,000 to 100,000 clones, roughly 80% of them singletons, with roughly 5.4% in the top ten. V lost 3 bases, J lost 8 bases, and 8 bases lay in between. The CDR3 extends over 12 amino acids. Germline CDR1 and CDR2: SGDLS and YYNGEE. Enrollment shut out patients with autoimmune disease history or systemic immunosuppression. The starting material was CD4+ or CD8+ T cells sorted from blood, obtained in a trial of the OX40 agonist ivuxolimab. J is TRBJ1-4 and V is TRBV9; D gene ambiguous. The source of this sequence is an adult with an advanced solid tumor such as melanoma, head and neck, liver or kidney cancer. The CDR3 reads CASSGSGEKLFF. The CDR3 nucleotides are TGTGCCAGCAGCGGGAGTGGGGAAAAACTGTTTTTT. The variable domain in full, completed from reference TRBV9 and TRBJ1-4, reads DSGVTQTPKHLITATGQRVTLRCSPRSGDLSVYWYQQSLDQGLQFLIQYYNGEERAKGNILERFSAQQFPDLHSELNLSSLELGDSALYFCASSGSGEKLFFGSGTQLSVL.